These T cell receptor beta chains were read from a single sample in a study of neurological immune-mediated disorders. TCRdb reprocessed the 5' RACE reads via MiXCR and lists one record per CDR3 protein. The sample has about 62,000 distinct CDR3 sequences, over 3.5% seen once. Sequenced material: PBMCs. The receptors stem from a woman between 50 and 59 years old with multiple sclerosis. The CDR3 runs from the conserved cysteine through the conserved F or W. A D gene is named only where the DNA matches it firmly. For some rows the clone size is stated as once, few or many, or as a class when expanded; others skip it.

TRBV7-9	many	TRBJ1-2	TRBD1	CASSLEGLTGGNYGYTF	TGTGCCAGCAGCTTAGAAGGTTTGACAGGGGGAAACTATGGCTACACCTTC
TRBV7-2	many	TRBJ1-2	-	CASSLEMTGAYGYTF	TGTGCCAGCAGCTTAGAGATGACAGGAGCCTATGGCTACACCTTC
TRBV5-5	few	TRBJ2-1	-	CASSRRDPGNNEQFF	TGTGCCAGCAGCCGCCGGGACCCGGGGAACAATGAGCAGTTCTTC
TRBV6-1	many	TRBJ2-2	TRBD2	CASQREEGTGELFF	TGTGCCAGCCAGCGGGAGGAGGGCACCGGGGAGCTGTTTTTT
TRBV7-6	many	TRBJ1-2	TRBD1	CASSYVGQGDYGYTF	TGTGCCAGCAGCTACGTGGGACAGGGTGACTATGGCTACACCTTC
TRBV20-1	many	TRBJ2-1	TRBD2	CSAPKVAGGPRNEQFF	TGCAGTGCCCCGAAGGTCGCGGGAGGGCCGAGGAATGAGCAGTTCTTC
TRBV7-2	many	TRBJ2-7	-	CASSLRRREYEQYF	TGTGCCAGCAGCTTAAGACGGCGTGAGTACGAGCAGTACTTC
TRBV12-3/TRBV12-4	many	TRBJ2-5	TRBD2	CASRGVAGPGRETQYF	TGTGCCAGCCGGGGGGTAGCGGGACCTGGCCGGGAGACCCAGTACTTC
TRBV10-3	many	TRBJ2-1	-	CAIGWDYNEQFF	TGTGCCATCGGTTGGGACTACAATGAGCAGTTCTTC
TRBV29-1	many	TRBJ2-7	-	CSATVPGLTLGNEQYF	TGCAGCGCGACGGTCCCGGGACTTACCTTAGGCAACGAGCAGTACTTC
TRBV20-1	many	TRBJ1-4	-	CSAPRRGDEKLFF	TGCAGTGCTCCTCGTAGGGGGGATGAAAAACTGTTTTTT
TRBV10-3	many	TRBJ2-2	TRBD2	CAIRSTGTSAPRYTGELFF	TGTGCCATCAGATCTACCGGGACTAGCGCCCCACGGTACACCGGGGAGCTGTTTTTT
TRBV20-1	many	TRBJ2-1	-	CSAIYNEQFF	TGCAGTGCTATATACAATGAGCAGTTCTTC
TRBV12-5	many	TRBJ2-3	-	CASGLARQVSTDTQYF	TGTGCTAGTGGTTTGGCCCGACAGGTTAGCACAGATACGCAGTATTTT
TRBV5-6	many	TRBJ1-1	TRBD1	CASSFFDRVAEAFF	TGTGCCAGCAGCTTTTTCGACAGGGTGGCTGAAGCTTTCTTT
TRBV20-1	many	TRBJ2-3	TRBD2	CSASTSGGSYTQYF	TGCAGTGCCAGCACTAGCGGCGGCTCATATACGCAGTATTTT
TRBV6-5	few	TRBJ1-6	-	CASSLGGATFNSPLNF	TGTGCCAGCTCCCTCGGGGGGGCGACCTTTAATTCACCCCTCAACTTT
TRBV4-3	many	TRBJ2-3	TRBD2	CASSQDGLAGPTDTQYF	TGCGCCAGCAGCCAAGATGGTCTAGCGGGGCCCACAGATACGCAGTATTTT
TRBV4-2	many	TRBJ1-5	-	CASSQDSVRGPQNF	TGTGCCAGCAGCCAAGATAGTGTTCGAGGTCCCCAGAATTTT
TRBV6-1	many	TRBJ2-3	TRBD2	CASSDSSGTADTQYF	TGTGCCAGCAGTGATTCTAGCGGGACGGCCGATACGCAGTATTTT
TRBV5-1	many	TRBJ1-1	TRBD1	CASSFYFRQGEYTEAFF	TGCGCCAGCAGCTTTTATTTCAGACAGGGCGAATACACTGAAGCTTTCTTT
TRBV12-3/TRBV12-4	many	TRBJ1-1	TRBD1	CASSRDRGVGTEAFF	TGTGCCAGCAGTCGGGACAGGGGGGTGGGCACTGAAGCTTTCTTT
TRBV7-6	many	TRBJ2-7	TRBD1	CASSRQGLEQYF	TGTGCCAGCAGCCGACAGGGTCTCGAGCAGTACTTC
TRBV5-5	many	TRBJ2-7	TRBD2	CASSPRTSGSTYEQYF	TGTGCCAGCAGCCCCCGGACTAGCGGGAGTACCTACGAGCAGTACTTC
TRBV24-1	many	TRBJ2-3	-	CATSAKEDTQYF	TGTGCCACCAGTGCGAAAGAGGATACGCAGTATTTT
TRBV29-1	many	TRBJ2-1	-	CSVGYEGEHNEQFF	TGCAGCGTGGGATACGAGGGAGAGCACAATGAGCAGTTCTTC
TRBV5-1	many	TRBJ1-2	TRBD1	CASSIGTGTNYGYTF	TGCGCCAGCAGCATCGGGACAGGCACTAACTATGGCTACACCTTC
TRBV7-3	many	TRBJ2-3	TRBD2	CASSLSGLAADTQYF	TGTGCCAGCAGCTTATCGGGACTAGCGGCAGATACGCAGTATTTT
TRBV4-3	-	TRBJ1-4	-	CASSQDGKGSTTNEKLFF	TGCGCCAGCAGCCAAGATGGGAAAGGATCCACAACTAATGAAAAACTGTTTTTT
TRBV29-1	many	TRBJ1-1	-	CSVEGGIDTEAFF	TGCAGCGTTGAAGGGGGGATTGACACTGAAGCTTTCTTT
TRBV20-1	many	TRBJ1-1	-	CSARIRAPGSTEAFF	TGCAGTGCCAGAATCAGGGCTCCCGGGAGCACTGAAGCTTTCTTT
TRBV7-8	few	TRBJ1-2	TRBD1	CASSLGGGLNYGYTF	TGTGCCAGCAGCTTAGGAGGGGGCTTAAACTATGGCTACACCTTC
TRBV24-1	few	TRBJ2-3	-	CATSDSTVPDTQYF	TGTGCCACCAGTGATTCGACTGTTCCAGATACGCAGTATTTT
TRBV7-2	few	TRBJ1-5	TRBD1	CASSPQGANQPQNF	TGTGCCAGCAGCCCCCAGGGGGCTAATCAGCCCCAGAATTTT
TRBV4-3	many	TRBJ2-1	-	CASSQDAGIEQFF	TGCGCCAGCAGCCAAGACGCGGGAATTGAGCAGTTCTTC
TRBV7-9	many	TRBJ2-7	-	CASSFTGNEQYF	TGTGCCAGCAGCTTCACAGGTAACGAGCAGTACTTC
TRBV7-9	many	TRBJ2-5	-	CASSLEGAGRQETQYF	TGTGCCAGCAGCTTAGAAGGGGCAGGGCGGCAAGAGACCCAGTACTTC
TRBV5-1	many	TRBJ2-7	TRBD1	CASSIGTGEYEQYF	TGCGCCAGCAGCATAGGGACAGGGGAATACGAGCAGTACTTC
TRBV14	many	TRBJ2-1	TRBD2	CASSRLAGAYNEQFF	TGTGCCAGCAGCAGATTAGCGGGAGCCTACAATGAGCAGTTCTTC
TRBV5-1	many	TRBJ1-2	-	CASSPGTAYGYTF	TGCGCCAGCAGCCCCGGGACGGCATATGGCTACACCTTC
TRBV12-3/TRBV12-4	-	TRBJ1-2	-	CASSQTGRNYGYTF	TGTGCCAGCAGCCAGACAGGAAGAAACTATGGCTACACCTTC
TRBV3-1	many	TRBJ2-7	TRBD2	CASSHLSREGWTYEQYF	TGTGCCAGCAGCCACCTTTCGCGGGAGGGTTGGACCTACGAGCAGTACTTC
TRBV7-2	many	TRBJ2-7	-	CASSFQTESYEQYF	TGTGCCAGCAGCTTTCAGACAGAATCCTACGAGCAGTACTTC
TRBV24-1	many	TRBJ2-6	-	CATSVSGANVLTF	TGTGCCACCTCTGTTTCTGGGGCCAACGTCCTGACTTTC
TRBV5-5	-	TRBJ1-2	-	CASSLEGSIYYGYTF	TGTGCCAGCAGCTTGGAGGGAAGCATTTACTATGGCTACACCTTC
TRBV10-3	many	TRBJ2-3	-	CAISESKGADTQYF	TGTGCCATCAGTGAGTCGAAGGGAGCAGATACGCAGTATTTT
TRBV18	many	TRBJ2-3	-	CASSPRRSSTDTQYF	TGTGCCAGCTCACCGAGACGTTCTAGCACAGATACGCAGTATTTT
TRBV7-2	many	TRBJ2-1	-	CASSLIGYNEQFF	TGTGCCAGCAGCTTGATTGGCTACAATGAGCAGTTCTTC
TRBV3-1	many	TRBJ1-1	-	CASSAGGSEAFF	TGTGCCAGCAGCGCGGGGGGCTCTGAAGCTTTCTTT
TRBV20-1	many	TRBJ2-7	-	CSATGGQVNEQYF	TGCAGTGCTACGGGGGGCCAGGTTAACGAGCAGTACTTC
TRBV20-1	-	TRBJ2-7	TRBD1	CSARETGGKGYEQYF	TGCAGTGCTAGAGAGACAGGGGGGAAGGGGTACGAGCAGTACTTC
TRBV20-1	many	TRBJ2-3	TRBD1	CSASDRGRLKDTQYF	TGCAGTGCTTCGGACAGGGGGCGCTTGAAAGATACGCAGTATTTT
TRBV12-3/TRBV12-4	many	TRBJ1-3	TRBD1	CASNPGGEGNTIYF	TGTGCCAGCAACCCAGGGGGAGAAGGAAACACCATATATTTT
TRBV9	many	TRBJ2-2	TRBD1	CASSVGVGQENTGELFF	TGTGCCAGCAGCGTGGGGGTAGGACAGGAAAACACCGGGGAGCTGTTTTTT
TRBV20-1	many	TRBJ2-2	-	CSAPLGAGTGAGELFF	TGCAGTGCTCCCCTTGGGGCGGGCACTGGGGCCGGGGAGCTGTTTTTT
TRBV12-3/TRBV12-4	many	TRBJ2-7	TRBD1	CASRPDRAGGEQYF	TGTGCCAGCAGGCCGGACAGGGCCGGGGGCGAGCAGTACTTC
TRBV6-6	many	TRBJ2-7	-	CASSFLAYEQYF	TGTGCCAGCAGCTTCTTAGCCTACGAGCAGTACTTC
TRBV6-6	many	TRBJ1-2	-	CASSYSKGTDYGYTF	TGTGCCAGCAGTTACTCGAAGGGGACGGACTATGGCTACACCTTC
TRBV6-6	-	TRBJ1-1	-	CASSWGGTETFF	TGTGCCAGCAGTTGGGGGGGCACTGAAACTTTCTTT